This TCR beta chain came from a study of early T cells in non-severe SARS-CoV-2 infection. Study-level points and caveats: Database matching using VDJdb favored anti-spike CD8 responses, with private and CD4 specificities left missing.

The sample holds many counts of this clonotype. The antigen is unknown. The protocol attached unique molecular identifiers to individual cDNA molecules. Each CDR3 protein gets one entry after TCRdb re-called the 5' RACE reads with MiXCR. Among more than 65,000 distinct CDR3 sequences listed, approximately 13% were seen once. The V end lost 3 bases, the J end lost 5 bases, and 11 bases lay between the germline ends. From germline, CDR1 is MDHEN and CDR2 SYDVKM. The CDR3 runs to 13 residues. The TCR was taken from an adult who was a healthcare worker with PCR-confirmed SARS-CoV-2 infection or an uninfected control (not recorded which). The chain employs TRBV28 and TRBJ2-7; perhaps TRBD2 as D (5 bases). The specimen was whole blood. Written as DNA, the CDR3 is TGTGCCAGCAGTTTGCTTGGGAGTGACGAGCAGTACTTC. Amino acids: CASSLLGSDEQYF. Complete variable domain (other parts from reference TRBV28 and TRBJ2-7): DVKVTQSSRYLVKRTGEKVFLECVQDMDHENMFWYRQDPGLGLRLIYFSYDVKMKEKGDIPEGYSVSREKKERFSLILESASTNQTSMYLCASSLLGSDEQYFGPGTRLTVT.